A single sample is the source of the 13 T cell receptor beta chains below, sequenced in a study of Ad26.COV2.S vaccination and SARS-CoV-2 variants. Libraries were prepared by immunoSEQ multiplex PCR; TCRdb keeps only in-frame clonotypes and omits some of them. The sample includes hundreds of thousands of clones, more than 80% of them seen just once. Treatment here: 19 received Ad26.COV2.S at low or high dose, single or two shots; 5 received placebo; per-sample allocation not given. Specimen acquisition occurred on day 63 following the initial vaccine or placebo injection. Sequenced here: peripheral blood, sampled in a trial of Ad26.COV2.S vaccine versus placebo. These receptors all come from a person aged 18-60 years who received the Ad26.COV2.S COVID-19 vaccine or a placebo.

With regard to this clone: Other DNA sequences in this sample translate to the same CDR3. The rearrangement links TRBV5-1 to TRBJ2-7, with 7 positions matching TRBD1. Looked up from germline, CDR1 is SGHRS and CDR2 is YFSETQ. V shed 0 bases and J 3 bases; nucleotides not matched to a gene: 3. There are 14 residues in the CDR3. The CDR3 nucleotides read TGCGCCAGCAGCTTGGGGGACAGTCGCTACGAGCAGTACTTC. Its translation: CASSLGDSRYEQYF. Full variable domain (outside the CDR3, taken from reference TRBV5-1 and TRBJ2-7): KAGVTQTPRYLIKTRGQQVTLSCSPISGHRSVSWYQQTPGQGLQFLFEYFSETQRNKGNFPGRFSGRQFSNSRSEMNVSTLELGDSALYLCASSLGDSRYEQYFGPGTRLTVT.

The CDR3 DNA reads TGTGCCAGCAGTGAGGAACTAGCGGGATCTGTGCAGTACTTC. As protein: CASSEELAGSVQYF. This sequence joins TRBV6-1 and TRBJ2-7, with 10 nucleotides matching TRBD2. Unmatched junction bases numbered 8, after V lost 3 bases and J lost 9 bases. Per germline, CDR1 MNHNS and CDR2 SASEGT. CDR3 length: 14 residues.

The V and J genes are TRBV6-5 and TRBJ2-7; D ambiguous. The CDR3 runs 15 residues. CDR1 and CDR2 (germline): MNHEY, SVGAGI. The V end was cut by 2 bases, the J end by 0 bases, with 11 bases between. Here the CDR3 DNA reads TGTGCCAGCAGTTACCACGGGTCACCCTCCTACGAGCAGTACTTC. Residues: CASSYHGSPSYEQYF.

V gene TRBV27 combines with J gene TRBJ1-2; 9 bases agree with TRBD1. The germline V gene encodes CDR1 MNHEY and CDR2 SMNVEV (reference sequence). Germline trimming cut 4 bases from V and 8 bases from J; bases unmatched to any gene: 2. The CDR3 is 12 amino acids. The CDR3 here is CASSSTGGGYTF. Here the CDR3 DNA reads TGTGCCAGCAGTTCCACAGGGGGCGGCTACACCTTC.

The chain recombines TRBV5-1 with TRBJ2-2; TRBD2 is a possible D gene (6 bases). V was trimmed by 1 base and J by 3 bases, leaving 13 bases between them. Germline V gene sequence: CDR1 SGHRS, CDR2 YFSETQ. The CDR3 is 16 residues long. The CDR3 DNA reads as TGCGCCAGCAGCTTGCTGGGAGGAATGGACACCGGGGAGCTGTTTTTT. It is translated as CASSLLGGMDTGELFF.

In DNA, the CDR3 is TGCGCCAGCAGCAGGCGACAGGGAACTAATGAAAAACTGTTTTTT. This translates into CASSRRQGTNEKLFF. The rearrangement uses TRBV5-1 and TRBJ1-4; 7 positions agree with TRBD1. The V segment lost 4 bases and the J segment 1 base; nucleotides outside the gene matches: 4. Germline V gene sequence: CDR1 SGHRS, CDR2 YFSETQ. The CDR3 is made up of 15 amino acids.

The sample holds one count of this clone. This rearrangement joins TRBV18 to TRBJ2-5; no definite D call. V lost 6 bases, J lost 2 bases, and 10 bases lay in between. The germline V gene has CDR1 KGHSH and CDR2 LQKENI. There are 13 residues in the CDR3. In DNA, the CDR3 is TGTGCCAGCTCGTTGTCAGAACAAGAGACCCAGTACTTC. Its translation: CASSLSEQETQYF.

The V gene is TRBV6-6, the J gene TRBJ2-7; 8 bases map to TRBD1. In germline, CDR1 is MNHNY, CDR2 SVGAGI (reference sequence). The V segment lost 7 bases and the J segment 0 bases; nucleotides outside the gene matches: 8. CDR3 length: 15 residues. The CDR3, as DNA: TGTGCCAGCACCTACCGGACAGGGAGCTCCTACGAGCAGTACTTC. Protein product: CASTYRTGSSYEQYF.

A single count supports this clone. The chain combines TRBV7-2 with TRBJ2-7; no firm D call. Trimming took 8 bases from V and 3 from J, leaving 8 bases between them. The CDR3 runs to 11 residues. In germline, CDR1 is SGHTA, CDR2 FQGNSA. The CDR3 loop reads CASRSIYEQYF. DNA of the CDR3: TGTGCCAGCCGGAGTATCTACGAGCAGTACTTC.

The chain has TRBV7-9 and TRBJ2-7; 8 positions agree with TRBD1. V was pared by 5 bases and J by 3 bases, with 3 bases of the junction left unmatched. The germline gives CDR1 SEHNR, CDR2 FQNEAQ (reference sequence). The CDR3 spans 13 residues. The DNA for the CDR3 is TGTGCCAGCAGCACCGGACAGGGCTACGAGCAGTACTTC. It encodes CASSTGQGYEQYF.

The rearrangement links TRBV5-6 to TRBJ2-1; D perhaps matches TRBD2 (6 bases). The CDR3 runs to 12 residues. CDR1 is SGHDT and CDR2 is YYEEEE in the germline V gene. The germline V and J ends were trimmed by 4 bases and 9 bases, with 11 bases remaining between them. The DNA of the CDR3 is TGTGCCAGCAGCGGGGCGGGGCTTGAGCAGTTCTTC. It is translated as CASSGAGLEQFF.

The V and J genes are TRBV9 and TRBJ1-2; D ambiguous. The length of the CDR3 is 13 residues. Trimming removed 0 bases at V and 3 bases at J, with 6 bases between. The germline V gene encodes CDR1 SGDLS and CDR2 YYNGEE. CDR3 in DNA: TGTGCCAGCAGCGTAGGGACGGACTATGGCTACACCTTC. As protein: CASSVGTDYGYTF.

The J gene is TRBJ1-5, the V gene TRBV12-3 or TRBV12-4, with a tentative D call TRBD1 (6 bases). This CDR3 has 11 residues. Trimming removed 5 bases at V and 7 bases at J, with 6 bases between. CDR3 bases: TGTGCCAGCAGTACAGGGCAGCCCCAGCATTTT. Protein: CASSTGQPQHF.